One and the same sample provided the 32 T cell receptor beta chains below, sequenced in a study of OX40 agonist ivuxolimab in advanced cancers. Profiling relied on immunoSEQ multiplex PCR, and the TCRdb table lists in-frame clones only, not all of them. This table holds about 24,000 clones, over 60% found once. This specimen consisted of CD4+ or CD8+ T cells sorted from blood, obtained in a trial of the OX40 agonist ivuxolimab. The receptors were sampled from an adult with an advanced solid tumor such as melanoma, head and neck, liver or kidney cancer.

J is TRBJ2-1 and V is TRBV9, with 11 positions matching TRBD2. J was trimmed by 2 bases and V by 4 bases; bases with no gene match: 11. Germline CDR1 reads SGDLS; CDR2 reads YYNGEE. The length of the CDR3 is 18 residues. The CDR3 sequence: CASSPGGLAGGPYNEQFF. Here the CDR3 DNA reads TGTGCCAGCAGCCCCGGGGGGCTAGCGGGGGGCCCCTACAATGAGCAGTTCTTC.

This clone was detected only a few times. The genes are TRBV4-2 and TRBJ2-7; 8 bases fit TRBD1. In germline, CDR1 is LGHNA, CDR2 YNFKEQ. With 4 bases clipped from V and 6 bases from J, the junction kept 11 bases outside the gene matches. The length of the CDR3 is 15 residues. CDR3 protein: CASSPGQGSLLEQYF. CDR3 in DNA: TGTGCCAGCAGCCCCGGACAGGGAAGCCTGCTCGAGCAGTACTTC.

CDR3 nucleotide sequence: TGTGCCAGCAGCTTATTACAGGGGGAGCAGTACTTC. It codes for CASSLLQGEQYF. The V and J genes are TRBV7-5 and TRBJ2-7; the table's D call of TRBD1 was not tested on the DNA. TRBV7-5 is designated a pseudogene. This CDR3 region has 12 residues.

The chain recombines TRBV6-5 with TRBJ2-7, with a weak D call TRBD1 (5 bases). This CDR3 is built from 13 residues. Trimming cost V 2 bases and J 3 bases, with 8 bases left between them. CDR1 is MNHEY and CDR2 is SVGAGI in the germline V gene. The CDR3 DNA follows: TGTGCCAGCAGTTACAAGGACATCTACGAGCAGTACTTC. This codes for CASSYKDIYEQYF.

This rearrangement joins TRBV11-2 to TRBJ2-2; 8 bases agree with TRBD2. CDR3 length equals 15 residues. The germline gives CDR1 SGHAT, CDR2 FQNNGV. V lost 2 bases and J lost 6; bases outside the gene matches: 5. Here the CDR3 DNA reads TGTGCCAGCAGCTTAACCGGGCGGGGGGCCGGGGAGCTGTTTTTT. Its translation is CASSLTGRGAGELFF.

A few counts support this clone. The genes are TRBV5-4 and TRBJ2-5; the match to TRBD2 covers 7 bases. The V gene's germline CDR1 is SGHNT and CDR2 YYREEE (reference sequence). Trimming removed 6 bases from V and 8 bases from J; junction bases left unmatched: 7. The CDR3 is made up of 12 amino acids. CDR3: CASTWGGFTQYF. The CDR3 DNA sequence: TGTGCCAGCACATGGGGGGGGTTCACCCAGTACTTC.

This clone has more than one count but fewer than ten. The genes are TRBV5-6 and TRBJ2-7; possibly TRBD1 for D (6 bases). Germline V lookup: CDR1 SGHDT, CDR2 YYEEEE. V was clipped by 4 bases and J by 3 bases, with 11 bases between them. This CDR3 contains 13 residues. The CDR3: CASSGDKSYEQYF. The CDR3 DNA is TGTGCCAGCAGCGGGGACAAGAGCTACGAGCAGTACTTC.

The CDR3 is CASSLNREAFF. CDR3 coding DNA: TGCGCCAGCAGCCTTAACAGGGAGGCTTTCTTT. This sequence joins TRBV4-3 and TRBJ1-1; D may be TRBD1 (6 bases). Germline assignment: CDR1 LGHNA and CDR2 YSLEER. Trimming took 4 bases from V and 11 from J, leaving 11 bases between them. The CDR3 has 11 amino acids.

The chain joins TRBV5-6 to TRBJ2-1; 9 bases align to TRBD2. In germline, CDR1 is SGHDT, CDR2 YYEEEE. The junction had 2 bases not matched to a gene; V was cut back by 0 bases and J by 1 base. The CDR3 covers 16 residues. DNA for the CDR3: TGTGCCAGCAGCTTGGGGGCGGGAGGGTCCTACAATGAGCAGTTCTTC. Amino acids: CASSLGAGGSYNEQFF.

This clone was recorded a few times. The CDR3 sequence: CASSLAGELFF. CDR3 DNA sequence: TGTGCCAGCAGCTTGGCCGGGGAGCTGTTTTTT. V is TRBV5-6 and J is TRBJ2-2; D unclear. Germline CDR1 and CDR2: SGHDT and YYEEEE. Trimming stripped 0 bases from V and 6 bases from J, with 0 bases between. CDR3 length: 11 residues.

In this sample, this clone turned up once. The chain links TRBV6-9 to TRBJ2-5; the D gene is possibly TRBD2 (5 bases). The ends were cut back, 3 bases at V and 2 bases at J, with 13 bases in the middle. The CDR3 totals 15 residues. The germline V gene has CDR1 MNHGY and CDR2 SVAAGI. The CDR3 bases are TGTGCCAGCAGTTACTCGAGGGAGACTCAAGAGACCCAGTACTTC. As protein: CASSYSRETQETQYF.

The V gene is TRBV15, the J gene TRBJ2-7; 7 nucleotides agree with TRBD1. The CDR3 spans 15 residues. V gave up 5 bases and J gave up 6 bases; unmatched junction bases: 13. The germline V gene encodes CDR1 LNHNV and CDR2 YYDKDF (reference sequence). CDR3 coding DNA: TGTGCCACCAGCGGAAGGAACAGGGGTTATGTCGAGCAGTACTTC. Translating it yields CATSGRNRGYVEQYF.

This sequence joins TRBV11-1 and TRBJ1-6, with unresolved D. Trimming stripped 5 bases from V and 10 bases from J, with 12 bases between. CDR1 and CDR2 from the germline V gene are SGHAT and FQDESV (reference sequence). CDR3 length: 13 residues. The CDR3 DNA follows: TGTGCCAGCAGCGGCAGTGGGTGGTCACCCCTCCACTTT. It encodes CASSGSGWSPLHF.

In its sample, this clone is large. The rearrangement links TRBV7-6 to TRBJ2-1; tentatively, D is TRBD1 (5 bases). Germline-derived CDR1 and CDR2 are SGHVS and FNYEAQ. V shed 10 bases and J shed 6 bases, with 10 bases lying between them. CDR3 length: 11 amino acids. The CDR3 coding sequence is TGTGCCATCCAGCAGGGCAATGAGCAGTTCTTC. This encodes CAIQQGNEQFF.

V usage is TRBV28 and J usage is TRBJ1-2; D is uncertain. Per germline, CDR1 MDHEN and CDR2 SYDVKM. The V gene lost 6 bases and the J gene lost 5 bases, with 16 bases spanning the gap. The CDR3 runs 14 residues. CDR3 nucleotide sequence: TGTGCCAGCAGCACGGACGCGTCTTTTTATGGCTACACCTTC. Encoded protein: CASSTDASFYGYTF.

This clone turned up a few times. CDR3: CASSPRTGPYEQYF. The DNA for the CDR3 is TGCGCCAGCAGCCCCCGGACAGGGCCCTACGAGCAGTACTTC. The rearrangement uses TRBV4-3 and TRBJ2-7; 8 nucleotides line up with TRBD1. The CDR3 is 14 residues long. Germline loops: CDR1 LGHNA, CDR2 YSLEER. Unmatched junction bases numbered 4, after V lost 4 bases and J lost 2 bases.

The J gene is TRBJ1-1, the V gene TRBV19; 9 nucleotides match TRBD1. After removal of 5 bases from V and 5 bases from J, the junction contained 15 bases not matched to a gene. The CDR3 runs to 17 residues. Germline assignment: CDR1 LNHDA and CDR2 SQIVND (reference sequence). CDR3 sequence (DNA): TGTGCCAGTAGTGCCTCGGACAGGGGATGGAGGAGGACTGAAGCTTTCTTT. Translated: CASSASDRGWRRTEAFF.

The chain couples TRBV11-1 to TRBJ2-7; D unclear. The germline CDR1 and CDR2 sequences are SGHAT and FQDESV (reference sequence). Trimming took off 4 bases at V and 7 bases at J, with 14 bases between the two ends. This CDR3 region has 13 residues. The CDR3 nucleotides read TGTGCCAGCAGCTCCGGGCCTCTGGGGGAGCAGTACTTC. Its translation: CASSSGPLGEQYF.

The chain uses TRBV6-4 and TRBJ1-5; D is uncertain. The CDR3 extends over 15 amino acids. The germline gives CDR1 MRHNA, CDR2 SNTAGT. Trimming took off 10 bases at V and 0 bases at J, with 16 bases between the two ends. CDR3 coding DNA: TGTGCCACCTCCCCCACAGCCCATAGCAATCAGCCCCAGCATTTT. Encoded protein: CATSPTAHSNQPQHF.

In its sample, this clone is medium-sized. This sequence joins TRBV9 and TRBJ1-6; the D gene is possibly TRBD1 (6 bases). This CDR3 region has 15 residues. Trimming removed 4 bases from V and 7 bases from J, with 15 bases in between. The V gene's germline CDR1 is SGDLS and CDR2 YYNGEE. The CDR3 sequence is CASSRDMIGNSPLHF. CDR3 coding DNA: TGTGCCAGCAGCCGGGACATGATCGGAAATTCACCCCTCCACTTT.

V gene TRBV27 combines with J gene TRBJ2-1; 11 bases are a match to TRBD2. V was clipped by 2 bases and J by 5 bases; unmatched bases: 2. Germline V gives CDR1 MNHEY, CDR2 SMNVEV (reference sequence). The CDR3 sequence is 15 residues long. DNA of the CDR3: TGTGCCAGCAGTTTACTAGCGGGGGGAAACAATGAGCAGTTCTTC. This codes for CASSLLAGGNNEQFF.

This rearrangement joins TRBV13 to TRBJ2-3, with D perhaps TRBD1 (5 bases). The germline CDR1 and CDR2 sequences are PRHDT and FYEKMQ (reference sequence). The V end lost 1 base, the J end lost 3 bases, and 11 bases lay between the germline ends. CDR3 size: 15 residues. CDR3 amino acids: CASSLEAGRTDTQYF. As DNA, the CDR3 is TGTGCCAGCAGCTTAGAGGCAGGGCGAACAGATACGCAGTATTTT.

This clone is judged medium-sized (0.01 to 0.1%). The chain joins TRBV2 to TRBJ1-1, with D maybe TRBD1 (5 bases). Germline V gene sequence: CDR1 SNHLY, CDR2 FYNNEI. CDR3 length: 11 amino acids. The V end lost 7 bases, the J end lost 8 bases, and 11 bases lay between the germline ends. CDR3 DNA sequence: TGTGCCAGCAAAGGGGCCAGGGAAGCTTTCTTT. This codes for CASKGAREAFF.

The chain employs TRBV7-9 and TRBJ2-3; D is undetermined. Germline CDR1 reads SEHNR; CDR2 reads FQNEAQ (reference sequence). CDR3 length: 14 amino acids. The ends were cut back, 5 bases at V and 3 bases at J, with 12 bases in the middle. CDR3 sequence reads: CASSALLGTDTQYF. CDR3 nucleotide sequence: TGTGCCAGCAGCGCCCTGCTCGGAACAGATACGCAGTATTTT.

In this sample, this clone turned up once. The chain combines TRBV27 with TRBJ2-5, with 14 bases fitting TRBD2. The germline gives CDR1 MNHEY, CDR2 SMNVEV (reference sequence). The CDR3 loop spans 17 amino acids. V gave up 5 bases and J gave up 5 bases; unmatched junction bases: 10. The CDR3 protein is CASSPGLAGGRGETQYF. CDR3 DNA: TGTGCCAGCAGTCCTGGACTAGCGGGGGGCCGGGGCGAGACCCAGTACTTC.

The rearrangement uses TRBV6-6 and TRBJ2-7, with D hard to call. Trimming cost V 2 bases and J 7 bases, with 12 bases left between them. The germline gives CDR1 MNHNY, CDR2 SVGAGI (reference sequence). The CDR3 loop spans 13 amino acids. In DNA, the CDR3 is TGTGCCAGCAGTTACCCAGAAGATGTAGAGCAGTACTTC. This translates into CASSYPEDVEQYF.

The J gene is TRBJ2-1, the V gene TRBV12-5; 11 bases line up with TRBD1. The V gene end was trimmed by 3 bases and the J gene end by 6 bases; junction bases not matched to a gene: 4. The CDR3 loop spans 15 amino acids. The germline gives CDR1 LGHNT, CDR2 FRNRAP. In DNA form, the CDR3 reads TGTGCTAGTGGTTTAATCGGGACAGGGGGCAATGAGCAGTTCTTC. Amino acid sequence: CASGLIGTGGNEQFF.

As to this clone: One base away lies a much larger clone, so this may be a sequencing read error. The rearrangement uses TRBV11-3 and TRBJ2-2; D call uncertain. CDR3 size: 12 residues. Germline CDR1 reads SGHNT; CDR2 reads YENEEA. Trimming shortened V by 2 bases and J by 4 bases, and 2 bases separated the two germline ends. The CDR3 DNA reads TGTGCCAGCAGCTTACTCACCGGGGAGCTGTTTTTT. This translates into CASSLLTGELFF.

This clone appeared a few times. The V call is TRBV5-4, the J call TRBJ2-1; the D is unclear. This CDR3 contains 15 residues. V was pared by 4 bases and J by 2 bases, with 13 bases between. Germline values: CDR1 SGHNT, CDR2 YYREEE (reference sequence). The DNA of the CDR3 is TGTGCCAGCAGCCCTTACACCATAGCCTACAATGAGCAGTTCTTC. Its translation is CASSPYTIAYNEQFF.

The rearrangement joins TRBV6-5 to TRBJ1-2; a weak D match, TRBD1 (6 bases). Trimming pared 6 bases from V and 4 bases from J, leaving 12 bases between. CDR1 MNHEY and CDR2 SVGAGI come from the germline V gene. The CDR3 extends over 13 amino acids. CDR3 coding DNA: TGTGCCAGCAGCCAATCAGGGGCCTATGGCTACACCTTC. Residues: CASSQSGAYGYTF.

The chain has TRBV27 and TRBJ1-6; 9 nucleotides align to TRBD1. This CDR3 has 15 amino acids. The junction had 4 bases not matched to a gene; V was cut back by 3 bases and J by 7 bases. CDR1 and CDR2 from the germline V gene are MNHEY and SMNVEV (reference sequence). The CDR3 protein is CASSLAGQGNSPLHF. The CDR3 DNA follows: TGTGCCAGCAGTTTGGCGGGACAGGGAAATTCACCCCTCCACTTT.

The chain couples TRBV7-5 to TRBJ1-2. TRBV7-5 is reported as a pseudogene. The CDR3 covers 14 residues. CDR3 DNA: TGTGCCAGAAAACCGGGACGGATAAACTATGGCTACACCTTC. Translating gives CARKPGRINYGYTF.